This T cell receptor beta chain was identified during a study of blood T cells in healthy people across ages. As for the study in general: The template switching approach captured approximately one barcoded beta molecule for every two T cells.

Comments on this clonotype: The antigen is not known.

All donors came from Russia, were Caucasian and healthy, and spanned ages roughly 6 to 100. Study-level results: Calculation of diversity from one million T cells yielded estimates considered to be underestimates.

The authors ran a second PCR of about 6 to 11 cycles using a sample-barcoded 5' primer and a J-beta primer mix. A tag from a template-switch adaptor with 12 random nucleotides marked each cDNA molecule. TCRdb itself ran the 5' RACE reads through MiXCR, one entry per CDR3 protein. The sample shows 1.5 million to 2 million distinct CDR3 sequences, 28% of them seen only once. The source material was blood. This TCR derives from a woman aged 25-40 years in good health.

The CDR3: CASSLTGERNQPQHF. CDR3 in DNA: TGCGCCAGCAGCTTAACAGGGGAGCGCAATCAGCCCCAGCATTTT. The V call is TRBV5-1, the J call TRBJ1-5; TRBD1 agrees at 7 bases. Trimming took 2 bases from V and 2 from J; bases not matched to a gene: 4. The CDR3 consists of 15 residues. Per germline, CDR1 SGHRS and CDR2 YFSETQ.